Sequencing of this T cell receptor (beta chain) was carried out in a study of blood T cell repertoires in COVID-19. Study summary: Samples of COVID-19 (acute and convalescent) were obtained from the United States, Italy and Spain. PBMCs, B-cell-depleted T cells, or T cells provided the cDNA or gDNA that made up the material.

After removal of 3 bases from V and 4 bases from J, the junction contained 1 base not matched to a gene. Germline loops: CDR1 MDHEN, CDR2 SYDVKM. The length of the CDR3 is 13 residues. As handled by the study authors: The assay estimated nucleated cells by amplifying reference gene primers. Libraries were prepared by immunoSEQ multiplex PCR; TCRdb keeps only in-frame clonotypes and omits some of them. That table is the source of V, J and clone size, and D and trimming were worked out from the DNA. The sample lists tens of thousands of clones, roughly 84% occurring once. This clone was detected a few times.

The chain recombines TRBV28 with TRBJ2-5; 8 bases fit TRBD1. Material: peripheral blood. The sequence came from a man aged 80 or over with COVID-19, enrolled during active disease. For the CDR3, the DNA is TGTGCCAGCAGTTTTCAGGGGGCAGAGACCCAGTACTTC. It encodes CASSFQGAETQYF.